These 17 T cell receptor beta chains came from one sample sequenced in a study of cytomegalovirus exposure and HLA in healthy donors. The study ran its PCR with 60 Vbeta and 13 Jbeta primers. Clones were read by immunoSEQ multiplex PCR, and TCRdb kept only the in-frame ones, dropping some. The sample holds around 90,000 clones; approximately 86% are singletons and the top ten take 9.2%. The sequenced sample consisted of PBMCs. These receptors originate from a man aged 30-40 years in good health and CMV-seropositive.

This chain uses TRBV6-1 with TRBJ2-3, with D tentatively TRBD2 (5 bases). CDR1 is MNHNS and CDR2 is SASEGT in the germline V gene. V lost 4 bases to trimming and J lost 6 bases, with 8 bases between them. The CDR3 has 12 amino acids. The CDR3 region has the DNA TGTGCCAGCAGTGTGGAGGTCGATACGCAGTATTTT. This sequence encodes CASSVEVDTQYF.

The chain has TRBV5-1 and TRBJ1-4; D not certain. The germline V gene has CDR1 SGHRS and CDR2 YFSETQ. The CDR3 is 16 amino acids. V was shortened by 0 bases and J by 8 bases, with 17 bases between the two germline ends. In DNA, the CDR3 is TGCGCCAGCAGCTTGGAGGGAGGGAATAGGAAAGAAAAACTGTTTTTT. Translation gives CASSLEGGNRKEKLFF.

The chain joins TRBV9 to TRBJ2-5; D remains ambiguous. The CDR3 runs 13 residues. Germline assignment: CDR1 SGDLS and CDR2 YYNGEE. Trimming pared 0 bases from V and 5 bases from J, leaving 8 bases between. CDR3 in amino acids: CASSVGATETQYF. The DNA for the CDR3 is TGTGCCAGCAGCGTAGGAGCTACGGAGACCCAGTACTTC.

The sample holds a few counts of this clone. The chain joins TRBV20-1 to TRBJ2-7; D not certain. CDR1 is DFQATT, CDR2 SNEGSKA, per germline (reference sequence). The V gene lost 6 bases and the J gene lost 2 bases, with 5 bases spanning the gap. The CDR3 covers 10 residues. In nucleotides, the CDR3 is TGCAGTGCCAAAACCTACGAGCAGTACTTC. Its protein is CSAKTYEQYF.

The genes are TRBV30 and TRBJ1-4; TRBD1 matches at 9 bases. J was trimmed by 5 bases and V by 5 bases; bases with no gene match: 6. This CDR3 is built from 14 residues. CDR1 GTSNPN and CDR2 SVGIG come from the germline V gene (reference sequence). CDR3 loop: CAWEFGQGNEKLFF. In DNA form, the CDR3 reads TGTGCCTGGGAATTCGGACAGGGGAATGAAAAACTGTTTTTT. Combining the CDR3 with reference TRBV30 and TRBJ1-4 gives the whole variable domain SQTIHQWPATLVQPVGSPLSLECTVEGTSNPNLYWYRQAAGRGLQLLFYSVGIGQISSEVPQNLSASRPQDRQFILSSKKLLLSDSGFYLCAWEFGQGNEKLFFGSGTQLSVL.

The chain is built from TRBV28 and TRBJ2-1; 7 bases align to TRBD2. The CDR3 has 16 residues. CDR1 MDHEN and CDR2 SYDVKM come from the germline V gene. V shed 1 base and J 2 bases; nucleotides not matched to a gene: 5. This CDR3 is CASSLSSGVPYNEQFF. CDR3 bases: TGTGCCAGCAGTTTATCTAGCGGAGTTCCCTACAATGAGCAGTTCTTC.

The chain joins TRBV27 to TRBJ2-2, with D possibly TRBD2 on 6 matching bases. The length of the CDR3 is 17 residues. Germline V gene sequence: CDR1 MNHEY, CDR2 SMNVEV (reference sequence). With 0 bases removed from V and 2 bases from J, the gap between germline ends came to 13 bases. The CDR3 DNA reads TGTGCCAGCAGTTTATCGGACGCGGGGTACAACACCGGGGAGCTGTTTTTT. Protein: CASSLSDAGYNTGELFF.

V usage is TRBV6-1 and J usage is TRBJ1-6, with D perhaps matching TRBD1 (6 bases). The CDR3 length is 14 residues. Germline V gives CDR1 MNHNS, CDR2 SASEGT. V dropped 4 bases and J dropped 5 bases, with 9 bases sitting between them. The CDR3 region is CASSAGTHNSPLHF. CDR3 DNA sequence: TGTGCCAGCAGTGCAGGGACACATAATTCACCCCTCCACTTT.

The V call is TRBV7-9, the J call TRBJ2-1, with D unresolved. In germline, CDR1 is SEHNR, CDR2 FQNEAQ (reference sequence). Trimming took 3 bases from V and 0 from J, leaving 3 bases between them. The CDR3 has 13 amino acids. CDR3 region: CASSFNSYNEQFF. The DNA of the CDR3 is TGTGCCAGCAGCTTTAACTCCTACAATGAGCAGTTCTTC.

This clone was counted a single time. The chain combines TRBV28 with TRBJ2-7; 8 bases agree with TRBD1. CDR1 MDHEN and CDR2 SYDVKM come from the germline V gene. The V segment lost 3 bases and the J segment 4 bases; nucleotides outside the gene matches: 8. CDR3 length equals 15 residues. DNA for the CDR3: TGTGCCAGCAGTTTCTTAACAGGGGGTAGTTACGAGCAGTACTTC. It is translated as CASSFLTGGSYEQYF. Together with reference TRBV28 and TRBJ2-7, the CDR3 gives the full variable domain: DVKVTQSSRYLVKRTGEKVFLECVQDMDHENMFWYRQDPGLGLRLIYFSYDVKMKEKGDIPEGYSVSREKKERFSLILESASTNQTSMYLCASSFLTGGSYEQYFGPGTRLTVT.

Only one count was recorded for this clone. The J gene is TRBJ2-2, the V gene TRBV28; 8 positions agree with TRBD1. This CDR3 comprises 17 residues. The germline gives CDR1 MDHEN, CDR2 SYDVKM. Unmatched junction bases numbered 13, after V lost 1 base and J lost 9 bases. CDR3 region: CASSLSADRALFRELFF. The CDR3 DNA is TGTGCCAGCAGTTTATCCGCGGACAGGGCGTTATTCAGGGAGCTGTTTTTT.

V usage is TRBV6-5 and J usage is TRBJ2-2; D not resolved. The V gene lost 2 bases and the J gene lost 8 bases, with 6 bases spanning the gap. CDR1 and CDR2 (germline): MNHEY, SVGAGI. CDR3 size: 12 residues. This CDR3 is CASSYNKGELFF. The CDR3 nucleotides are TGTGCCAGCAGTTACAATAAAGGGGAGCTGTTTTTT.

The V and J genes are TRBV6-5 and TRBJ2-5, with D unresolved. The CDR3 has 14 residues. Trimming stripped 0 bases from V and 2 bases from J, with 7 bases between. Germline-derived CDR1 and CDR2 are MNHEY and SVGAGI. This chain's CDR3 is CASSYSTFQETQYF. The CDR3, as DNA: TGTGCCAGCAGTTACTCGACTTTTCAAGAGACCCAGTACTTC.

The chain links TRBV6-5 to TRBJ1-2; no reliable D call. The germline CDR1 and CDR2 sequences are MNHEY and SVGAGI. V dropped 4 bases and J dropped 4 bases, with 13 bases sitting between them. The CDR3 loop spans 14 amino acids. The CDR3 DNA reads TGTGCCAGCAGTTCCGGGCCCCGGGGCTATGGCTACACCTTC. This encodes CASSSGPRGYGYTF.

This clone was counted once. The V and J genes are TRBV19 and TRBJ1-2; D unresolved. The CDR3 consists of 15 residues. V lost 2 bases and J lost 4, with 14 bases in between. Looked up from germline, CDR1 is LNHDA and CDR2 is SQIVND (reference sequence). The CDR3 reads CASSISTLRGYGYTF. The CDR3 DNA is TGTGCCAGTAGTATATCAACGCTCCGGGGCTATGGCTACACCTTC.

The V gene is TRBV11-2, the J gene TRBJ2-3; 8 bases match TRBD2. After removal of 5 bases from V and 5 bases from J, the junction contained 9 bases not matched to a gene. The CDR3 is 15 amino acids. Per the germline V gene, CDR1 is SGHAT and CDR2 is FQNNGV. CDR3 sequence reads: CASSPGGGEGDTQYF. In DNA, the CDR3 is TGTGCCAGCAGCCCGGGAGGGGGGGAGGGAGATACGCAGTATTTT.

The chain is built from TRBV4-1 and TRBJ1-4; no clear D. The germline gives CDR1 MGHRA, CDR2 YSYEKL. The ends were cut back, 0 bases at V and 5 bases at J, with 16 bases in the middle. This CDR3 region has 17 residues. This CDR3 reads CASSQDWARARNEKLFF. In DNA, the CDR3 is TGCGCCAGCAGCCAAGATTGGGCGCGGGCCCGGAATGAAAAACTGTTTTTT.